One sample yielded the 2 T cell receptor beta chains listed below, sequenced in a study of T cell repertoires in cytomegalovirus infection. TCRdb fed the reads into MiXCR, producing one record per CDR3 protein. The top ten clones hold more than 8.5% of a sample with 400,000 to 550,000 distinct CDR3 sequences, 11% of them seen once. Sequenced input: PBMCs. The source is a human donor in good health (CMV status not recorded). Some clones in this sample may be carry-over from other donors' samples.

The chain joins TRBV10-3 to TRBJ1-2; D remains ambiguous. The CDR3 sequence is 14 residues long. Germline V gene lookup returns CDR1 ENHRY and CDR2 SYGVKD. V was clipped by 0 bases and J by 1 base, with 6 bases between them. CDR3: CAISESHFNYGYTF. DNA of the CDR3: TGTGCCATCAGTGAGTCACACTTTAACTATGGCTACACCTTC.

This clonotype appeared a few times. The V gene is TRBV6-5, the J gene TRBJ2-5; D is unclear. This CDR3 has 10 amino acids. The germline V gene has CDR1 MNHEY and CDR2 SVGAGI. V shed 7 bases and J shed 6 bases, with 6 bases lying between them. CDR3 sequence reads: CASTGKTQYF. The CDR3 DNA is TGTGCCAGCACCGGAAAGACCCAGTACTTC.